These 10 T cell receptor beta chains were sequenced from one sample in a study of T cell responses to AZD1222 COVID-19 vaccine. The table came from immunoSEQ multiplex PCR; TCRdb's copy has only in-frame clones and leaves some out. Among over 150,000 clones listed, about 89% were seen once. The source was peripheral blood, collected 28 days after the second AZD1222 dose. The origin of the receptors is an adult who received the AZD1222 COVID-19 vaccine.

Here the CDR3 reads CASSYQGDTQYF. The CDR3 coding sequence is TGTGCCAGCAGTTACCAAGGAGATACGCAGTATTTT. This chain links TRBV2 with TRBJ2-3; the D is unclear. V was clipped by 5 bases and J by 5 bases, with 8 bases between them. Per the germline V gene, CDR1 is SNHLY and CDR2 is FYNNEI. The CDR3 covers 12 residues.

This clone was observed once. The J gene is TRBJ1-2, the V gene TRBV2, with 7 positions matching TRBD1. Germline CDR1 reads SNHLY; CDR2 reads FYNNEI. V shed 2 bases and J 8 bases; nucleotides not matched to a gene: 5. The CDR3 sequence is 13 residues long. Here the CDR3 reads CASSETGAGGYTF. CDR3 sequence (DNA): TGTGCCAGCAGTGAAACAGGGGCAGGGGGCTACACCTTC.

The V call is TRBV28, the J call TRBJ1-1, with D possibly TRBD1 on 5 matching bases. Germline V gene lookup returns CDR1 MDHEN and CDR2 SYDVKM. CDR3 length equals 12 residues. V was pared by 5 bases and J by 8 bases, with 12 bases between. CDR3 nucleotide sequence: TGTGCCAGCAGTCTCAGGGTCGAAGAAGCTTTCTTT. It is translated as CASSLRVEEAFF.

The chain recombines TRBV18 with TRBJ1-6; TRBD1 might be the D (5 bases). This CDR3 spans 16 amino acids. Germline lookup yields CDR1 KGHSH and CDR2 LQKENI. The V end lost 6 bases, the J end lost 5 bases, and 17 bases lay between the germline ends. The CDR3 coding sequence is TGTGCCAGCTCGCCAGACAGAGCCGCTCATAATTCACCCCTCCACTTT. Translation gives CASSPDRAAHNSPLHF. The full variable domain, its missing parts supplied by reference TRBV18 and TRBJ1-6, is NAGVMQNPRHLVRRRGQEARLRCSPMKGHSHVYWYRQLPEEGLKFMVYLQKENIIDESGMPKERFSAEFPKEGPSILRIQQVVRGDSAAYFCASSPDRAAHNSPLHFGNGTRLTVT.

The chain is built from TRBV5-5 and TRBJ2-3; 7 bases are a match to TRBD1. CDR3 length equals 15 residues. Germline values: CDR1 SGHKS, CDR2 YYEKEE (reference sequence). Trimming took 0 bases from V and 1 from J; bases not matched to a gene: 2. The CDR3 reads CASSLVGTGTDTQYF. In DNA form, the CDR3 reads TGTGCCAGCAGCTTGGTGGGGACAGGCACAGATACGCAGTATTTT. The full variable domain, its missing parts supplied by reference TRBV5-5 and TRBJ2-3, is DAGVTQSPTHLIKTRGQQVTLRCSPISGHKSVSWYQQVLGQGPQFIFQYYEKEERGRGNFPDRFSARQFPNYSSELNVNALLLGDSALYLCASSLVGTGTDTQYFGPGTRLTVL.

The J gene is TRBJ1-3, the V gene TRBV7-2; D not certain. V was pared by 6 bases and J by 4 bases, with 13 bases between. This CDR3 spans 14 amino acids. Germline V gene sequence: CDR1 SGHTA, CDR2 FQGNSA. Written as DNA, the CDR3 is TGTGCCAGCAGGAGGGTAGCCGAGGGAAACACCATATATTTT. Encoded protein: CASRRVAEGNTIYF.

CDR3 residues: CASSQDRRQQETQYF. The CDR3, as DNA: TGCGCCAGCAGCCAAGATCGTAGGCAGCAAGAGACCCAGTACTTC. The chain has TRBV4-1 and TRBJ2-5; D gene ambiguous. With 0 bases removed from V and 2 bases from J, the gap between germline ends came to 10 bases. The CDR3 is made up of 15 amino acids. Germline V gene lookup returns CDR1 MGHRA and CDR2 YSYEKL.

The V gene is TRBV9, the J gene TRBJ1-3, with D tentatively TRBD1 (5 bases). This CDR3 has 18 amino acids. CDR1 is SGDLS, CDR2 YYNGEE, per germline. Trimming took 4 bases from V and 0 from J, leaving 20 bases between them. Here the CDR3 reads CASSPGGWTPTSGNTIYF. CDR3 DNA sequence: TGTGCCAGCAGCCCGGGGGGTTGGACACCGACCTCTGGAAACACCATATATTTT. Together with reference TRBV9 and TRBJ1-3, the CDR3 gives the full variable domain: DSGVTQTPKHLITATGQRVTLRCSPRSGDLSVYWYQQSLDQGLQFLIQYYNGEERAKGNILERFSAQQFPDLHSELNLSSLELGDSALYFCASSPGGWTPTSGNTIYFGEGSWLTVV.

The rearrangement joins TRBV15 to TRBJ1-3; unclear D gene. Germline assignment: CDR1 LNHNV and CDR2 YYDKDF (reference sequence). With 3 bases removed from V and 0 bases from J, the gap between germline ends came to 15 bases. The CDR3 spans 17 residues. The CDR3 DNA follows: TGTGCCACCAGCAGCGATAAAGGGCCTTACTCTGGAAACACCATATATTTT. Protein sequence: CATSSDKGPYSGNTIYF.

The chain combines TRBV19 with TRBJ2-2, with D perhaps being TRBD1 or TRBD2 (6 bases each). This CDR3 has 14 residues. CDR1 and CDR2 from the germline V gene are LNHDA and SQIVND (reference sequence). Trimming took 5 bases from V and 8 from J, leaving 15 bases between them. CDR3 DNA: TGTGCCAGTAGTGAGGGGGGTCGCGTAGGGGAGCTGTTTTTT. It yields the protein CASSEGGRVGELFF.